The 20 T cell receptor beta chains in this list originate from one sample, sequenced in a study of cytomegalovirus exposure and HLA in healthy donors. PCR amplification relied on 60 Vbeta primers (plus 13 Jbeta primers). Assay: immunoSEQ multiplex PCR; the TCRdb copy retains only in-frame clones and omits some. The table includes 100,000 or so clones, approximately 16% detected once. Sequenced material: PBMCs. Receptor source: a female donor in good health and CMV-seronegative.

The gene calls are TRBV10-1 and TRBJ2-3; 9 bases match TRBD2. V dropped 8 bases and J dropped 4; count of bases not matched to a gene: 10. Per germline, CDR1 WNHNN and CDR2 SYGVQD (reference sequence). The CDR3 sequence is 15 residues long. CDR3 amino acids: CASADQSGGSDTQYF. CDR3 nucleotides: TGCGCCAGCGCAGACCAGAGCGGGGGGTCAGATACGCAGTATTTT.

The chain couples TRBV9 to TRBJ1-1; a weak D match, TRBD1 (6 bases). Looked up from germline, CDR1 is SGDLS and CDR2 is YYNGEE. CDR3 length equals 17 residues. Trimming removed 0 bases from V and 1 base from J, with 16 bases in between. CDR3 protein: CASSVGSGKTGNTEAFF. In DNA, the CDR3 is TGTGCCAGCAGCGTAGGCTCGGGTAAGACAGGGAACACTGAAGCTTTCTTT.

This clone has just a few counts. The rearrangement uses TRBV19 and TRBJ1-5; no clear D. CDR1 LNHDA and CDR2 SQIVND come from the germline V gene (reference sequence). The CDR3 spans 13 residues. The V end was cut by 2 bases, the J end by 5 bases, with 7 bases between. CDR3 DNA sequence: TGTGCCAGTAGTATAACCGGGGATCAGCCCCAGCATTTT. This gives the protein CASSITGDQPQHF. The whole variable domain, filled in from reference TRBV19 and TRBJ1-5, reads DGGITQSPKYLFRKEGQNVTLSCEQNLNHDAMYWYRQDPGQGLRLIYYSQIVNDFQKGDIAEGYSVSREKKESFPLTVTSAQKNPTAFYLCASSITGDQPQHFGDGTRLSIL.

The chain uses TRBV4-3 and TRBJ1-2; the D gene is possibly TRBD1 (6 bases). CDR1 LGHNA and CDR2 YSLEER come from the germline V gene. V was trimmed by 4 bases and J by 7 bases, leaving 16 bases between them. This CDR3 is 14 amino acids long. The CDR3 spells CASSPWGGAGGYTF. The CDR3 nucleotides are TGCGCCAGCAGCCCCTGGGGGGGGGCGGGTGGCTACACCTTC.

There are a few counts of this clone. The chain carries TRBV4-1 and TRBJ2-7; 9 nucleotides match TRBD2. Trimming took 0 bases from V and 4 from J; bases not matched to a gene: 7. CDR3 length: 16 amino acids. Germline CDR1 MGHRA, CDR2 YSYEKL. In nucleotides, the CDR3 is TGCGCCAGCAGCCAAGAGAGGGGACTAGCCGGTTACGAGCAGTACTTC. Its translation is CASSQERGLAGYEQYF.

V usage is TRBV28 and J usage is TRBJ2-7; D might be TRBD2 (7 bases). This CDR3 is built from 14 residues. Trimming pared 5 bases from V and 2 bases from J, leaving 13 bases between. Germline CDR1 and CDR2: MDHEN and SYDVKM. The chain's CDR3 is CASSPQGGTYEQYF. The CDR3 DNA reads TGTGCCAGCAGTCCACAGGGAGGGACCTACGAGCAGTACTTC.

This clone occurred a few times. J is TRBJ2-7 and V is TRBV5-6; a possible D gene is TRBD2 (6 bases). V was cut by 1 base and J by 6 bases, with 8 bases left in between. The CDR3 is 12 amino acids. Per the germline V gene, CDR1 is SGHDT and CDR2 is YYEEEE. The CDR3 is CASSLPGLEQYF. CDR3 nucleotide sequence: TGTGCCAGCAGCTTGCCGGGACTCGAGCAGTACTTC.

CDR3 sequence reads: CASSPRTENTEAFF. Written as DNA, the CDR3 is TGTGCCAGCAGCCCCAGGACAGAGAACACTGAAGCTTTCTTT. The gene calls are TRBV6-5 and TRBJ1-1; weak D call: TRBD1 (6 bases). Germline lookup yields CDR1 MNHEY and CDR2 SVGAGI. Trimming cost V 6 bases and J 1 base, with 12 bases left between them. This CDR3 has 14 residues.

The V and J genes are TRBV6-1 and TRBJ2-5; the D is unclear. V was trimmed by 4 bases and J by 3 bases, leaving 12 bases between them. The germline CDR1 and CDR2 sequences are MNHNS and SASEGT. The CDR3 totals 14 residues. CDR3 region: CASSVQVSKETQYF. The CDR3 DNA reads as TGTGCCAGCAGTGTGCAGGTTTCCAAAGAGACCCAGTACTTC.

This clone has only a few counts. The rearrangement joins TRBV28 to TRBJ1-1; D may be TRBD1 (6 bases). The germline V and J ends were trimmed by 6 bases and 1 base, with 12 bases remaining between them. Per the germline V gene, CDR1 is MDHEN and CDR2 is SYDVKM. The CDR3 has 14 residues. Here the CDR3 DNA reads TGTGCCAGCAGCGATACAGGGTGGAACACTGAAGCTTTCTTT. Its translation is CASSDTGWNTEAFF.

The chain's CDR3 is CASSDYRVGYTEAFF. The CDR3 region has the DNA TGTGCCAGCAGCGATTACAGGGTAGGGTACACTGAAGCTTTCTTT. V usage is TRBV7-9 and J usage is TRBJ1-1; D is possibly TRBD1 (6 bases). Germline V gene sequence: CDR1 SEHNR, CDR2 FQNEAQ (reference sequence). Trimming left V 5 bases short and J 3 bases short, with 16 bases between. CDR3 length: 15 residues.

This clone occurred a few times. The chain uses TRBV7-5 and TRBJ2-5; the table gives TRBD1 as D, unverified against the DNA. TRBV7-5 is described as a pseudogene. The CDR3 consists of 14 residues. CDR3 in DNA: TGTGCCAGAAGCTTGCAGGGGAGAGGAGAGACCCAGTACTTC. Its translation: CARSLQGRGETQYF.

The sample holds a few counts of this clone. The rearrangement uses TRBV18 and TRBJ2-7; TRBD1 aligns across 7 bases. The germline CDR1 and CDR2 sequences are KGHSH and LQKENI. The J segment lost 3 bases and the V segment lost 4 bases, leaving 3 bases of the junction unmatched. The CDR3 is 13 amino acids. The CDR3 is CASSQGADYEQYF. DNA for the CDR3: TGTGCCAGCTCACAGGGGGCTGACTACGAGCAGTACTTC.

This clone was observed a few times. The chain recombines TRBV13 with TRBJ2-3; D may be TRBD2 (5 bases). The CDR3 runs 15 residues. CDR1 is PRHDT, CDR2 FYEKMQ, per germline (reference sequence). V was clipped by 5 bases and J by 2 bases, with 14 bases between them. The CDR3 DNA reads TGTGCCAGCAGCCACGCTAGCAGACCCACAGATACGCAGTATTTT. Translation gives CASSHASRPTDTQYF.

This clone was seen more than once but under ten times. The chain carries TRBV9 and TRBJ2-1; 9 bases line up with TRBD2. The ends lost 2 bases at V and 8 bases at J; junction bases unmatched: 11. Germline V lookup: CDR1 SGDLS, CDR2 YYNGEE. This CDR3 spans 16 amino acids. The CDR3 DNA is TGTGCCAGCAGCGTTTCGGTAGCGGGGGTCGGGGATGAGCAGTTCTTC. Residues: CASSVSVAGVGDEQFF. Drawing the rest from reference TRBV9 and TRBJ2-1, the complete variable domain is DSGVTQTPKHLITATGQRVTLRCSPRSGDLSVYWYQQSLDQGLQFLIQYYNGEERAKGNILERFSAQQFPDLHSELNLSSLELGDSALYFCASSVSVAGVGDEQFFGPGTRLTVL.

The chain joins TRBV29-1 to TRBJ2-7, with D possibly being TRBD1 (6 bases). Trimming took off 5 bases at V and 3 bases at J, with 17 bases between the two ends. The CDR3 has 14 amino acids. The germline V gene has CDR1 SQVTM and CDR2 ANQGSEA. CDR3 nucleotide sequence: TGCAGCGTTACTATACAGGGTTTGGGCTACGAGCAGTACTTC. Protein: CSVTIQGLGYEQYF.

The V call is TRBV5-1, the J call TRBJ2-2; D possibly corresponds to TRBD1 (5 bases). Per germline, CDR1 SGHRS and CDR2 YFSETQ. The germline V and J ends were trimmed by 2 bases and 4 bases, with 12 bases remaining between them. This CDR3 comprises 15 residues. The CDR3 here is CASSFKGPSTGELFF. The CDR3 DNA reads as TGCGCCAGCAGCTTCAAGGGGCCCTCCACCGGGGAGCTGTTTTTT.

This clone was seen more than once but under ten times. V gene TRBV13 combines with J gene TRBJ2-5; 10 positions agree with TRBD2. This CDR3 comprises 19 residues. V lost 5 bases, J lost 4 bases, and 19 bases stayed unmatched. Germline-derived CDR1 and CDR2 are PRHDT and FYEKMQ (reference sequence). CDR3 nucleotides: TGTGCCAGCAGCCAGATCGGGGGGACTAGCGTGACACGGGGAGAGACCCAGTACTTC. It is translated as CASSQIGGTSVTRGETQYF.

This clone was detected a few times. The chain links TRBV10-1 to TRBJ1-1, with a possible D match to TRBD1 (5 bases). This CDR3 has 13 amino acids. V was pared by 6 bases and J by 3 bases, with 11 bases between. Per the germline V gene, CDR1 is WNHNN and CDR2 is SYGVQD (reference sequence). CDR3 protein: CASSRQIYTEAFF. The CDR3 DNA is TGCGCCAGCAGCAGACAGATCTACACTGAAGCTTTCTTT.

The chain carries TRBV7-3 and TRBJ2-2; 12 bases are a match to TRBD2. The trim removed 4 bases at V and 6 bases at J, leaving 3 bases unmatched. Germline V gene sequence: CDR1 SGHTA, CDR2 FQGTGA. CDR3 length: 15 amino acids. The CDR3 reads CASSSPSGRAGELFF. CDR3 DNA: TGTGCCAGCAGCTCCCCTAGCGGGAGGGCCGGGGAGCTGTTTTTT.